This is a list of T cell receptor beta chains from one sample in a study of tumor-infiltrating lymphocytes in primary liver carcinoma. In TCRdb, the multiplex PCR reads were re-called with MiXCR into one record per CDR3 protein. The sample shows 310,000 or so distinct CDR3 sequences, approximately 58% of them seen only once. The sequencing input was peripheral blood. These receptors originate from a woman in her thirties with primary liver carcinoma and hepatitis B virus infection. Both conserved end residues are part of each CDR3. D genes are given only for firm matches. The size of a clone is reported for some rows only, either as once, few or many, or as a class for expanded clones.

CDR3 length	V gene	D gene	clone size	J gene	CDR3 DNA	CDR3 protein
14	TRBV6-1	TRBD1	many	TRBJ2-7	TGTGCCAGCAGTGAGCCGGGACAGGGCCACGAGCAGTACTTC	CASSEPGQGHEQYF
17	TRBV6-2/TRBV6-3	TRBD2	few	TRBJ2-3	TGTGCCAGCAGTTACGGACTAGCGGGAGCCACCACAGATACGCAGTATTTT	CASSYGLAGATTDTQYF
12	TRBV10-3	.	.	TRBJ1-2	TGTGCCATCAGTGGGAACTCCTATGGCTACACCTTC	CAISGNSYGYTF
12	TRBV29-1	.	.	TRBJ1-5	TGCATCGTTGGGGGAGGCAATCAGCCCCAGCATTTT	CIVGGGNQPQHF
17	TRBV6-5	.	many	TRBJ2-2	TGTGCCAGCAGTGCCGGTCTGGCGTGGGTTATAGCCGGGGAGCTGTTTTTT	CASSAGLAWVIAGELFF
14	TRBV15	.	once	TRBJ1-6	TGTGCCACCAGCAGAGCCCAACTTGGTTCACCCCTCCACTTT	CATSRAQLGSPLHF
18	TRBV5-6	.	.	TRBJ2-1	TGTGCCAGCAGCCTTTGGGTTAGGGTAACGGCTTACTACAATGAGCAGTTCTTC	CASSLWVRVTAYYNEQFF
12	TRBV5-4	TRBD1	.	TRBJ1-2	TGTGCCAGCAACAGACAGGGGTGTGGCTACACCTTC	CASNRQGCGYTF
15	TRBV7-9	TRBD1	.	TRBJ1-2	TGTGCCAGCAGCCTAACGGGACAGGGGGCGGAGGGCTACACCTTC	CASSLTGQGAEGYTF
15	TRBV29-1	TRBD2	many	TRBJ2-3	TGCAGCGTCTGCCGACTAGCTGGGGTCACCGATACGCAGTATTTT	CSVCRLAGVTDTQYF
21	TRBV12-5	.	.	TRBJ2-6	TGTGCTAGTGGTTTAATAACCTCCTTAATAGCGAAATGCTCTGGGGCCAACGTCCTGACTTTC	CASGLITSLIAKCSGANVLTF
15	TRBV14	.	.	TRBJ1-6	TGTGCCAGCAGCCCGTACAGAGGGGGTAGCTCACCCCTCCACTTT	CASSPYRGGSSPLHF
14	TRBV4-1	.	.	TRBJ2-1	TGCGCCCGCCAGAGGGAGGCCAGCTACAATGAGCAGTTCTTC	CARQREASYNEQFF
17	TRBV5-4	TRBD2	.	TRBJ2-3	TGTGCCAGCAGCTCTAGCAAACTAGCGGAGCTCACAGATACGCAGTATTTT	CASSSSKLAELTDTQYF
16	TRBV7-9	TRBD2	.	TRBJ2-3	TGTGCCAGCACCCGAGAGGGGACTAGCGGAATGGATACGCAGTATTTT	CASTREGTSGMDTQYF
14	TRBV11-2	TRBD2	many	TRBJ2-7	TGTGCCAGCAGCTTTACTAGCGGGAGTAACGAGCAGTACTTC	CASSFTSGSNEQYF
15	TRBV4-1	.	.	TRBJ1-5	TGCGCCAGCAGCCAAGTGTTGCCGGCGAATCAGCCCCAGCATTTC	CASSQVLPANQPQHF
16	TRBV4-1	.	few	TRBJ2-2	TGCGCCAGCAGCCAAGATCATTTCGGGGTGACCGGGGAGCTGTTTTTT	CASSQDHFGVTGELFF
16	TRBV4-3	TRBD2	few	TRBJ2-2	TGCGCCAGCAGCCAAGATCCAGCGGGAGAGTCCGGGGAGCTGTTTTTT	CASSQDPAGESGELFF
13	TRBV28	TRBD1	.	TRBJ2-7	TGTGCCAGCAGTGTGCACAGGGGGCCCGAGCAGCACTTC	CASSVHRGPEQHF
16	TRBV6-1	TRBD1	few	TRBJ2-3	TGTGCCAGCAGTGAAAGGGCAGGGGGCGCGATGTATACGCAGTTTTTT	CASSERAGGAMYTQFF
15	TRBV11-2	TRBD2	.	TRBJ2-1	TGTACCAGCTACCCTAATAGCGGGAGCGGCTATGAACAGTTCTTC	CTSYPNSGSGYEQFF
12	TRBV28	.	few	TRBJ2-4	TGTGCCAGCTCCGAGGGACTGTTATATCAGTACTTC	CASSEGLLYQYF
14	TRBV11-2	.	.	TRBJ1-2	TGCGCCAGCAGCCAACTGCTAGCTAGCTATGGCTACACCTTC	CASSQLLASYGYTF
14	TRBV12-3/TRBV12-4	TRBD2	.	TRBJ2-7	TGTGCCAGCAGTTTAGGAGTTAGCGGGGGCCCGCTATCGTTC	CASSLGVSGGPLSF
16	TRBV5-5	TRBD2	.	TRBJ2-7	TGTGCCAGCAGCTTGGAAACCGGGACTAGGTCCTACGAGCAGTACTTC	CASSLETGTRSYEQYF
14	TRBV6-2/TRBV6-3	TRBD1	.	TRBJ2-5	TGTGCCAGCAGAGATTCGACAGGGCGAGAGACCCAGTACTTC	CASRDSTGRETQYF
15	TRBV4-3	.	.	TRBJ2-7	TGCGCCAGCAGCGTTAATGGGGACGGGGGTTACGAGCAGTACTTC	CASSVNGDGGYEQYF
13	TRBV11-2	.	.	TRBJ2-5	TGTGCCAGCCGACTAGTCGGGCAAGAGACCCACTACTTC	CASRLVGQETHYF
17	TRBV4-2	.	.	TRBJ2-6	TGTGCCACCCAAAAAAACCTGGCCTTCTCTGTGGCCAACGTCCTGACTTTC	CATQKNLAFSVANVLTF
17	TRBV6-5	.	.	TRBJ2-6	TGTGCCAGCAGTCTACAACAAACTCGCTCTGGGGCCAGCGTCCTGACTTTC	CASSLQQTRSGASVLTF
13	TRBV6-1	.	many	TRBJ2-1	TGTGCCAGCCGGGAGTGGGCCACCAATGAGCAGTTCTTC	CASREWATNEQFF